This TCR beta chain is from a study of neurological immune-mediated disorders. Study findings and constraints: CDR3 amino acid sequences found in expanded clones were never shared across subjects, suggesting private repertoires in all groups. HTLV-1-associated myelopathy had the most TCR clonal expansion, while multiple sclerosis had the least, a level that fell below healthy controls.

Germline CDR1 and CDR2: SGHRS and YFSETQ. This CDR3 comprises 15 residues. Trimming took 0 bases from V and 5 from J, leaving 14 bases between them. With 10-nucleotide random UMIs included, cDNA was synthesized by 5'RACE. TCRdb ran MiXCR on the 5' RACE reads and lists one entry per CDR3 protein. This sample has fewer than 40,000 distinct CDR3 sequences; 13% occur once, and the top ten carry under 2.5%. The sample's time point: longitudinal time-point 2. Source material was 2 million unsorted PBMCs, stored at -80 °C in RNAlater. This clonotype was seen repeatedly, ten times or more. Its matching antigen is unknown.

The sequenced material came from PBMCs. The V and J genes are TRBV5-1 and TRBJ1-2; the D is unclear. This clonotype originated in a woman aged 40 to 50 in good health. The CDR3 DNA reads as TGCGCCAGCAGCTTGGATCCGGGTTCGTCATATGGCTACACCTTC. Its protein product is CASSLDPGSSYGYTF.